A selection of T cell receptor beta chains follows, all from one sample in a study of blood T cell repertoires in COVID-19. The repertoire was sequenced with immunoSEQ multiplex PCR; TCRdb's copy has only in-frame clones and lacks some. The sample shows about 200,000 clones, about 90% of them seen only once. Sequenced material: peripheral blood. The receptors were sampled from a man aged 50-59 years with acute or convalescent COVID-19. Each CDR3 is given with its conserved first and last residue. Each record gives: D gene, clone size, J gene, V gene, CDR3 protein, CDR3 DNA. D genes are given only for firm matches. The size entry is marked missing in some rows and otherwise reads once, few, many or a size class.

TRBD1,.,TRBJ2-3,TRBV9,CASSPAPGTGEVGDTQYF,TGTGCCAGCAGCCCAGCCCCCGGGACAGGGGAGGTCGGAGATACGCAGTATTTT
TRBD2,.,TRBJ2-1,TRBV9,CASSAAGGRYNEQFF,TGTGCCAGCAGCGCGGCGGGAGGGCGGTACAATGAGCAGTTCTTC
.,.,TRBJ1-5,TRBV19,CASTSTESSNQPQHF,TGTGCCAGTACCTCGACAGAGTCCAGCAATCAGCCCCAGCATTTT
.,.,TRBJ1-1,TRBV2,CASIRGNTEAFF,TGTGCCAGCATAAGGGGGAACACTGAAGCTTTCTTT
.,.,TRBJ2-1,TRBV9,CASSVRTMGDEQFF,TGTGCCAGCAGCGTGCGGACTATGGGAGATGAGCAGTTCTTC
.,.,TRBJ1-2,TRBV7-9,CASSLEGRGTYYGYTF,TGTGCCAGCAGCTTAGAGGGTCGGGGGACCTACTATGGCTACACCTTC
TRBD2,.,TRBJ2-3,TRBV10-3,CAIRGTIGNTDTQYF,TGTGCCATCAGGGGGACTATCGGAAACACAGATACGCAGTATTTT
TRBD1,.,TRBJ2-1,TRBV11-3,CASSIRDRGHNEQFF,TGTGCCAGCAGCATCCGGGACAGGGGTCACAATGAGCAGTTCTTC
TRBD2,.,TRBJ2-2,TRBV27,CASSDGTSGTGELFF,TGTGCCAGCTCGGACGGGACTAGCGGCACCGGGGAGCTGTTTTTT
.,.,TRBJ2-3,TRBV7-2,CASIAGYSTDTQYF,TGTGCCAGCATCGCGGGATATAGCACAGATACGCAGTATTTT
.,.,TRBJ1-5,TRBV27,CASSLSGSGLNQPQHF,TGTGCCAGCAGTTTATCGGGCAGCGGCCTCAATCAGCCCCAGCATTTT
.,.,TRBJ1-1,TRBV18,CASSQQGNTEAFF,TGTGCCAGCTCACAACAGGGGAACACTGAAGCTTTCTTT
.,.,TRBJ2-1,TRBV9,CASSPRLGSSYNEQFF,TGTGCCAGCAGCCCCCGTCTAGGGAGTTCCTACAATGAGCAGTTCTTC
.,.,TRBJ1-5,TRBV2,CASSRSGQPQHF,TGTGCCAGCAGCAGGTCAGGGCAGCCCCAGCATTTT
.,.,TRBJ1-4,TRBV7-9,CASSLGGTEKLFF,TGTGCCAGCAGCCTCGGGGGGACTGAAAAACTGTTTTTT
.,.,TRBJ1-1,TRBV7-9,CASSLPENTEAFF,TGTGCCAGCAGCTTACCAGAGAACACTGAAGCTTTCTTT
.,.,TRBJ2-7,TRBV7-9,CASSLGRGNEQYF,TGTGCCAGCAGCTTAGGGAGGGGCAACGAGCAGTACTTC
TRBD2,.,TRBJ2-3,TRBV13,CASSLRLAGADTQYF,TGTGCCAGCAGCTTAAGACTAGCGGGAGCAGATACGCAGTATTTT
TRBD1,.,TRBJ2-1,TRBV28,CASSKLGQGADEQFF,TGTGCCAGCAGTAAACTGGGACAGGGGGCCGATGAGCAGTTCTTC
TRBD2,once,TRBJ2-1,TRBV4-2,CASSQDPGLDYNEQFF,TGTGCCAGCAGCCAAGATCCGGGACTAGATTACAATGAGCAGTTCTTC
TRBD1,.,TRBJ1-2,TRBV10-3,CAISELRDSYGYTF,TGTGCCATCAGTGAACTCCGGGACAGCTATGGCTACACCTTC
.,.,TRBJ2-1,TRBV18,CASSPSENEQFF,TGTGCCAGCTCGCCGAGCGAGAATGAGCAGTTCTTC